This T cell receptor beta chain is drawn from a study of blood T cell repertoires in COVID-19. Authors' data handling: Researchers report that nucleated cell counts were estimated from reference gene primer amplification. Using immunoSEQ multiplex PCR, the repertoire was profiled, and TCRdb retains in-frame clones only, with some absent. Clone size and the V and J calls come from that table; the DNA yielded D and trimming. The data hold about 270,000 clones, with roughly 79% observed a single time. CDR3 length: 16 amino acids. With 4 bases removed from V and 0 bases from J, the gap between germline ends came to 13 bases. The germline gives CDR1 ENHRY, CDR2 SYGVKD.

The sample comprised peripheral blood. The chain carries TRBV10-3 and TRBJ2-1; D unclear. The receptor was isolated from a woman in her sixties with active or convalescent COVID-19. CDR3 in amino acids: CAISGVSERSYNEQFF. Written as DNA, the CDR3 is TGTGCCATCAGTGGAGTATCGGAGCGCTCCTACAATGAGCAGTTCTTC.